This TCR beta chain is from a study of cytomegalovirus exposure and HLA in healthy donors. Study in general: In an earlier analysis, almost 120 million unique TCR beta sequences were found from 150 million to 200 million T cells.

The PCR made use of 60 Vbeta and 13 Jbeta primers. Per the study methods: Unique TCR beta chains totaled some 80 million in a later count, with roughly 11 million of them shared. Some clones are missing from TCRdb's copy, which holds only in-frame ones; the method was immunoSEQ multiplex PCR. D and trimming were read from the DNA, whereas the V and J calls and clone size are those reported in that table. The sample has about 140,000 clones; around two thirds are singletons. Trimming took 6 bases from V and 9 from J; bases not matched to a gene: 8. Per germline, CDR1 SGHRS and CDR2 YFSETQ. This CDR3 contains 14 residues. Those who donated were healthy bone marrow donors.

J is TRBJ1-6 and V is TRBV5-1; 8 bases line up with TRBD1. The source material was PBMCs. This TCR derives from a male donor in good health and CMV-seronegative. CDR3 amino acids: CASTGQGAGSPLHF. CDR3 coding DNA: TGCGCCAGCACCGGGCAGGGGGCAGGTTCACCCCTCCACTTT. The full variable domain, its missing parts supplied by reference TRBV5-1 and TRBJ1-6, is KAGVTQTPRYLIKTRGQQVTLSCSPISGHRSVSWYQQTPGQGLQFLFEYFSETQRNKGNFPGRFSGRQFSNSRSEMNVSTLELGDSALYLCASTGQGAGSPLHFGNGTRLTVT.